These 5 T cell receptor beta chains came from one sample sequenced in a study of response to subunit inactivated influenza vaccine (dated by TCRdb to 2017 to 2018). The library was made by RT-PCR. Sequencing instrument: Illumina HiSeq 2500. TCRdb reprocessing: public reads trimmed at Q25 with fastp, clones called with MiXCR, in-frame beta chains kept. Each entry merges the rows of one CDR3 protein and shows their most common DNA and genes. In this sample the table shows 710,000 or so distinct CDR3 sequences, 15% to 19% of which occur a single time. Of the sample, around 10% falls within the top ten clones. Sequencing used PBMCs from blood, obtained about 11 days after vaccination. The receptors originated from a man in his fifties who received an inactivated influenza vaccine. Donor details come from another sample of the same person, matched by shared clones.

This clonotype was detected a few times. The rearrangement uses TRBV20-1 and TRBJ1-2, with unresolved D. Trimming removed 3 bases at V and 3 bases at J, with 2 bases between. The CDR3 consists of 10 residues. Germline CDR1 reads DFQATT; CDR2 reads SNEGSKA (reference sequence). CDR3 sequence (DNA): TGCAGTGCTAGGTACTATGGCTACACCTTC. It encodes CSARYYGYTF.

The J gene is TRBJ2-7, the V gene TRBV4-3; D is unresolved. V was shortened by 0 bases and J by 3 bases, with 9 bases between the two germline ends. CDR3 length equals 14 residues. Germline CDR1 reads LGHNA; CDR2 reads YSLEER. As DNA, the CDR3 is TGCGCCAGCAGCCAAGATGTCAGCTTCTACGAGCAGTACTTC. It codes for CASSQDVSFYEQYF.

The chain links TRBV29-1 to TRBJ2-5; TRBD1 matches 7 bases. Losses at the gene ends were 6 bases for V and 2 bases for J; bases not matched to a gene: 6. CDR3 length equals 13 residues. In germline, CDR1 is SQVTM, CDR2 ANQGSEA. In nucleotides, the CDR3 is TGCAGCGTCGGGGACAGCATTCAAGAGACCCAGTACTTC. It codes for CSVGDSIQETQYF.

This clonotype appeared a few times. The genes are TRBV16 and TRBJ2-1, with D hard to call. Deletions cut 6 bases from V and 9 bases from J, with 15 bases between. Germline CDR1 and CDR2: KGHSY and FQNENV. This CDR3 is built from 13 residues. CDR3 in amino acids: CASSPTVIGEQFF. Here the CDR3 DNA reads TGTGCCAGCAGTCCTACGGTCATAGGTGAGCAGTTCTTC. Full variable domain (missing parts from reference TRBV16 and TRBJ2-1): GEEVAQTPKHLVRGEGQKAKLYCAPIKGHSYVFWYQQVLKNEFKFLISFQNENVFDETGMPKERFSAKCLPNSPCSLEIQATKLEDSAVYFCASSPTVIGEQFFGPGTRLTVL.

Here the CDR3 DNA reads TGCAGTGCTAGAGCGGGGGAGTGGGACACCTCCTACAATGAGCAGTTCTTC. Amino acids: CSARAGEWDTSYNEQFF. The genes are TRBV20-1 and TRBJ2-1; perhaps D is TRBD1 or TRBD2 (6 bases each). The CDR3 consists of 17 residues. The germline V gene encodes CDR1 DFQATT and CDR2 SNEGSKA (reference sequence). The V and J ends lost 1 base and 0 bases respectively, with 16 bases between them.